One and the same sample provided the 32 T cell receptor beta chains below, sequenced in a study of cytomegalovirus exposure and HLA in healthy donors. 13 Jbeta primers and 60 Vbeta primers were used for the PCR. TCRdb keeps only in-frame clones here, not all; method: immunoSEQ multiplex PCR. This sample yields fewer than 200,000 clones, of which roughly 70% are seen a single time; roughly 3% belongs to the top ten. The sample was PBMCs. The receptors come from a woman between 45 and 65 years old in good health and CMV-seropositive.

The chain couples TRBV14 to TRBJ2-3; unclear D gene. This CDR3 comprises 13 residues. Germline CDR1 and CDR2: SGHDN and FVKESK. With 0 bases removed from V and 3 bases from J, the gap between germline ends came to 4 bases. CDR3 bases: TGTGCCAGCAGCCAAGATCTAACAGATACGCAGTATTTT. It yields the protein CASSQDLTDTQYF.

The gene calls are TRBV7-6 and TRBJ2-7, with D unclear. Per germline, CDR1 SGHVS and CDR2 FNYEAQ. This CDR3 is built from 14 residues. With 5 bases removed from V and 0 bases from J, the gap between germline ends came to 11 bases. The CDR3 DNA follows: TGTGCCAGCAGCCTCGCCGACAACTCCTACGAGCAGTACTTC. This sequence encodes CASSLADNSYEQYF.

The chain combines TRBV5-8 with TRBJ2-5; D gene uncertain. Per germline, CDR1 SGHTS and CDR2 YDEGEE. The CDR3 totals 15 residues. V dropped 3 bases and J dropped 0 bases, with 12 bases sitting between them. The chain's CDR3 is CASSSGFRNQETQYF. Written as DNA, the CDR3 is TGTGCCAGCAGCTCGGGTTTCCGGAACCAAGAGACCCAGTACTTC.

The chain carries TRBV4-2 and TRBJ2-7; 8 bases line up with TRBD2. CDR1 and CDR2 (germline): LGHNA, YNFKEQ. This CDR3 region has 15 residues. The V gene end was trimmed by 3 bases and the J gene end by 5 bases; junction bases not matched to a gene: 9. Written as DNA, the CDR3 is TGTGCCAGCAGCCAGTGGGGGGTCGGGGGGGACGAGCAGTACTTC. It encodes CASSQWGVGGDEQYF.

The chain employs TRBV7-7 and TRBJ2-2; the D is unclear. Germline V lookup: CDR1 SSHAT, CDR2 FNYEAQ (reference sequence). V was pared by 5 bases and J by 4 bases, with 14 bases between. The CDR3 totals 15 residues. The chain's CDR3 is CASSLDLGGTGELFF. As DNA, the CDR3 is TGTGCCAGCAGCCTCGATCTAGGCGGCACCGGGGAGCTGTTTTTT.

This rearrangement joins TRBV6-1 to TRBJ1-2; TRBD1 matches at 7 bases. CDR3 length: 15 amino acids. Unmatched junction bases numbered 11, after V lost 5 bases and J lost 5 bases. Germline V CDR1 and CDR2: MNHNS, SASEGT. CDR3 protein: CASSSYPTGSYGYTF. In DNA form, the CDR3 reads TGTGCCAGCAGTTCCTACCCGACAGGGTCTTATGGCTACACCTTC.

The rearrangement links TRBV2 to TRBJ2-5; 10 bases match TRBD2. Germline V gene data show CDR1 as SNHLY and CDR2 as FYNNEI. CDR3 size: 16 residues. V lost 3 bases to trimming and J lost 1 base; unmatched junction nucleotides: 5. The CDR3 DNA sequence: TGTGCCAGCAGTGAGGCCGCTAGCGGGGGCCAAGAGACCCAGTACTTC. Translated: CASSEAASGGQETQYF.

The V gene is TRBV11-2, the J gene TRBJ1-6; 7 positions agree with TRBD1. V gave up 5 bases and J gave up 14 bases; unmatched junction bases: 3. The germline V gene encodes CDR1 SGHAT and CDR2 FQNNGV. This CDR3 comprises 11 residues. DNA for the CDR3: TGTGCCAGCAGCGACAGGGTTGCCCTCCACTTT. The encoded protein is CASSDRVALHF.

V and J are TRBV5-1 and TRBJ2-7; 8 positions agree with TRBD2. Per the germline V gene, CDR1 is SGHRS and CDR2 is YFSETQ. The CDR3 spans 14 residues. V lost 2 bases and J lost 4; bases outside the gene matches: 5. CDR3 residues: CASSLAGERYEQYF. DNA of the CDR3: TGCGCCAGCAGCTTAGCGGGGGAGAGGTACGAGCAGTACTTC.

This clone was counted once. This chain links TRBV23-1 with TRBJ2-7; D is possibly TRBD1 (5 bases). TRBV23-1 is classed as an ORF, of uncertain function. The CDR3 totals 13 residues. V was clipped by 2 bases and J by 5 bases, with 10 bases between them. CDR3: CASSQRTRNEQYF. The DNA of the CDR3 is TGCGCCAGCAGTCAAAGGACACGGAACGAGCAGTACTTC.

This chain connects TRBV4-1 to TRBJ1-2, with TRBD1 matching 10 bases. The ends lost 4 bases at V and 9 bases at J; junction bases unmatched: 11. This CDR3 is built from 15 residues. Germline CDR1 MGHRA, CDR2 YSYEKL. CDR3 amino acids: CASSRGGTGDSSYTF. For the CDR3, the DNA is TGCGCCAGCAGCCGAGGTGGGACAGGGGATTCGAGCTACACCTTC.

This clone appeared a single time. The V gene is TRBV19, the J gene TRBJ2-7; D is perhaps TRBD2 (6 bases). Germline loops: CDR1 LNHDA, CDR2 SQIVND (reference sequence). CDR3 length: 17 amino acids. The V gene lost 3 bases and the J gene lost 2 bases, with 20 bases spanning the gap. This CDR3 reads CASSMEGQGAGAYEQYF. The CDR3, as DNA: TGTGCCAGTAGTATGGAGGGCCAAGGGGCAGGCGCCTACGAGCAGTACTTC.

The gene calls are TRBV27 and TRBJ2-5; TRBD2 matches 8 bases. Germline CDR1 is MNHEY and CDR2 is SMNVEV (reference sequence). This CDR3 spans 16 amino acids. The junction had 9 bases not matched to a gene; V was cut back by 4 bases and J by 2 bases. CDR3 sequence: CASSSPGAGGQETQYF. In DNA form, the CDR3 reads TGTGCCAGCAGTTCCCCCGGGGCGGGGGGACAAGAGACCCAGTACTTC.

This rearrangement joins TRBV5-4 to TRBJ1-2; 7 bases are shared with TRBD1. V lost 2 bases and J lost 6; bases outside the gene matches: 7. This CDR3 has 14 residues. CDR1 is SGHNT, CDR2 YYREEE, per germline (reference sequence). CDR3 protein: CASSFAGGSDGYTF. The DNA for the CDR3 is TGTGCCAGCAGCTTCGCAGGGGGGAGTGATGGCTACACCTTC.

The J gene is TRBJ1-2, the V gene TRBV5-4; TRBD1 matches 12 bases. The V and J ends lost 0 bases and 8 bases, in that order; junction bases with no gene match: 5. The germline V gene has CDR1 SGHNT and CDR2 YYREEE (reference sequence). The CDR3 contains 15 residues. For the CDR3, the DNA is TGTGCCAGCAGCTTGGGGGGACAGGGGGCAGGAGGCTACACCTTC. Protein sequence: CASSLGGQGAGGYTF. Variable domain in full (rest from reference TRBV5-4 and TRBJ1-2): ETGVTQSPTHLIKTRGQQVTLRCSSQSGHNTVSWYQQALGQGPQFIFQYYREEENGRGNFPPRFSGLQFPNYSSELNVNALELDDSALYLCASSLGGQGAGGYTFGSGTRLTVV.

The chain is built from TRBV28 and TRBJ1-4, with 10 nucleotides matching TRBD1. With 7 bases clipped from V and 2 bases from J, the junction kept 19 bases outside the gene matches. Germline CDR1 MDHEN, CDR2 SYDVKM. CDR3 size: 20 residues. In nucleotides, the CDR3 is TGTGCCAGCATTCCATCAGCCGGGACAGGGGACGAGGAGACTAATGAAAAACTGTTTTTT. Translating it yields CASIPSAGTGDEETNEKLFF.

V usage is TRBV27 and J usage is TRBJ1-2; TRBD1 might be the D (6 bases). The germline V gene has CDR1 MNHEY and CDR2 SMNVEV (reference sequence). Trimming took 9 bases from V and 0 from J, leaving 17 bases between them. The CDR3 has 15 amino acids. The CDR3 loop reads CAREDKRDTNYGYTF. The CDR3, as DNA: TGTGCCAGAGAAGACAAACGGGACACTAACTATGGCTACACCTTC.

The rearrangement joins TRBV15 to TRBJ2-2; 10 bases line up with TRBD2. V shed 0 bases and J 1 base; nucleotides not matched to a gene: 2. CDR3 length equals 17 residues. Germline V gene sequence: CDR1 LNHNV, CDR2 YYDKDF (reference sequence). CDR3 sequence (DNA): TGTGCCACCAGCAGAGACCGACTAGCGGGGAACACCGGGGAGCTGTTTTTT. Residues: CATSRDRLAGNTGELFF.

The genes are TRBV7-2 and TRBJ2-1; 8 bases are a match to TRBD2. CDR1 is SGHTA, CDR2 FQGNSA, per germline. This CDR3 has 15 residues. The J segment lost 2 bases and the V segment lost 1 base, leaving 1 base of the junction unmatched. CDR3 sequence reads: CASSLGRGAYNEQFF. The CDR3 coding sequence is TGTGCCAGCAGCTTAGGGCGGGGGGCCTACAATGAGCAGTTCTTC.

The J gene is TRBJ2-7, the V gene TRBV5-6; TRBD2 matches at 8 bases. CDR1 and CDR2 (germline): SGHDT, YYEEEE. V shed 4 bases and J 2 bases; nucleotides not matched to a gene: 11. The CDR3 is 16 residues long. The CDR3 DNA reads TGTGCCAGCAGCCAAAAGACGGGACTAGGGACCTACGAGCAGTACTTC. This translates into CASSQKTGLGTYEQYF.

The rearrangement links TRBV7-6 to TRBJ2-5; 8 positions match TRBD1. Per germline, CDR1 SGHVS and CDR2 FNYEAQ. Losses at the gene ends were 1 base for V and 4 bases for J; bases not matched to a gene: 11. The CDR3 is 17 residues long. The chain's CDR3 is CASSLGTQPGGLETQYF. CDR3 bases: TGTGCCAGCAGCTTAGGAACACAACCAGGGGGCTTAGAGACCCAGTACTTC.

The genes are TRBV21-1 and TRBJ1-1; TRBD1, the table's D call, was not compared with the DNA. TRBV21-1 is marked as a pseudogene. The CDR3 covers 13 residues. The CDR3 sequence: CASIPDRVGAAFF. The CDR3 DNA sequence: TGTGCCAGCATCCCGGACAGGGTCGGGGCGGCTTTCTTT.

The genes are TRBV6-1 and TRBJ1-1, with a possible D match to TRBD1 (5 bases). Trimming removed 6 bases at V and 2 bases at J, with 10 bases between. The V gene's germline CDR1 is MNHNS and CDR2 SASEGT. The CDR3 length is 13 residues. The CDR3 spells CASSRQLNTEAFF. The CDR3 bases are TGTGCCAGCAGCAGACAGTTAAACACTGAAGCTTTCTTT.

V usage is TRBV5-1 and J usage is TRBJ2-1; TRBD2 agrees at 13 bases. Germline CDR1 SGHRS, CDR2 YFSETQ. With V trimmed by 4 bases and J by 0 bases, 4 bases remained unmatched. CDR3 size: 17 residues. CDR3 sequence (DNA): TGCGCCAGCAGCCCGCGGACTAGCGGGAGCTCCTACAATGAGCAGTTCTTC. It encodes CASSPRTSGSSYNEQFF.

The chain employs TRBV7-8 and TRBJ1-1, with TRBD1 matching over 9 bases. Per the germline V gene, CDR1 is SGHVS and CDR2 is FQNEAQ. V trimming: 4 bases; J trimming: 4 bases; junction bases outside the gene matches: 4. The CDR3 is 14 amino acids. The CDR3 sequence: CASSSGQGPTEAFF. The CDR3 DNA is TGTGCCAGCAGCTCCGGACAGGGGCCCACTGAAGCTTTCTTT.

The rearrangement uses TRBV5-1 and TRBJ2-2; 10 nucleotides line up with TRBD1. V lost 2 bases, J lost 6 bases, and 1 base stayed unmatched. Germline V gene data show CDR1 as SGHRS and CDR2 as YFSETQ. The CDR3 totals 14 residues. The CDR3 nucleotides read TGCGCCAGCAGCTTTGGGACAGGGGCCGGGGAGCTGTTTTTT. It encodes CASSFGTGAGELFF.

The chain is built from TRBV6-1 and TRBJ1-2; a possible D gene is TRBD1 (5 bases). The V and J ends lost 5 bases and 3 bases respectively, with 10 bases between them. Germline assignment: CDR1 MNHNS and CDR2 SASEGT. The CDR3 runs 13 residues. This CDR3 reads CASSSRRDYGYTF. Written as DNA, the CDR3 is TGTGCCAGCAGTAGCCGCAGGGACTATGGCTACACCTTC.

The V gene is TRBV28, the J gene TRBJ1-6, with TRBD1 matching 8 bases. The germline gives CDR1 MDHEN, CDR2 SYDVKM. This CDR3 has 15 amino acids. The V segment lost 2 bases and the J segment 9 bases; nucleotides outside the gene matches: 6. CDR3 coding DNA: TGTGCCAGCAGTTTAGGACAGGGCGAAGTTTCACCCCTCCACTTT. As protein: CASSLGQGEVSPLHF.

The rearrangement uses TRBV19 and TRBJ1-3; D might be TRBD1 (6 bases). V was shortened by 5 bases and J by 2 bases, with 10 bases between the two germline ends. Germline V gene lookup returns CDR1 LNHDA and CDR2 SQIVND (reference sequence). The CDR3 is 14 residues long. The chain's CDR3 is CASSGRTAGNTIYF. In nucleotides, the CDR3 is TGTGCCAGTAGTGGCAGGACAGCTGGAAACACCATATATTTT.

This sequence joins TRBV6-5 and TRBJ1-2, with 9 positions matching TRBD1. The germline V gene has CDR1 MNHEY and CDR2 SVGAGI. This CDR3 contains 15 residues. Losses at the gene ends were 1 base for V and 6 bases for J; bases not matched to a gene: 6. CDR3 sequence: CASSYFRTGADGYTF. As DNA, the CDR3 is TGTGCCAGCAGTTACTTTCGGACAGGGGCGGATGGCTACACCTTC.

This chain joins TRBV7-9 and TRBJ1-1; no reliable D call. The CDR3 consists of 12 residues. Trimming shortened V by 4 bases and J by 8 bases, and 11 bases separated the two germline ends. Germline loops: CDR1 SEHNR, CDR2 FQNEAQ (reference sequence). The CDR3 bases are TGTGCCAGCAGCTCCGGCGGAGTAGAAGCTTTCTTT. This codes for CASSSGGVEAFF.

The chain is built from TRBV5-1 and TRBJ1-2; D remains ambiguous. Germline CDR1 reads SGHRS; CDR2 reads YFSETQ. The CDR3 has 13 residues. Trimming left V 1 base short and J 6 bases short, with 10 bases between. In DNA form, the CDR3 reads TGCGCCAGCAGCTTGAGGTCCGGGGATGGCTACACCTTC. Protein: CASSLRSGDGYTF.